The 21 T cell receptor beta chains listed next were all sequenced from one sample in a study of blood T cells in healthy people across ages. With a J-beta primer mix and a sample-barcoded 5' primer, a second PCR ran about 7 to 12 cycles. TCRdb reanalysed the 5' RACE reads using MiXCR and keeps one entry per CDR3 protein. The table lists about 1.4 million distinct CDR3 sequences, approximately 59% of them singletons. Sequenced sample: blood. Receptor source: a man in his late teens or twenties in good health.

The V gene is TRBV5-1, the J gene TRBJ2-7; D ambiguous. The CDR3 sequence is 13 residues long. Between the trimmed V and J ends, which lost 0 bases and 6 bases, there was a span of 10 bases. Germline lookup yields CDR1 SGHRS and CDR2 YFSETQ. This CDR3 reads CASSLAPSLEQYF. DNA for the CDR3: TGCGCCAGCAGCTTGGCCCCCTCGCTCGAGCAGTACTTC. Together with reference TRBV5-1 and TRBJ2-7, the CDR3 gives the full variable domain: KAGVTQTPRYLIKTRGQQVTLSCSPISGHRSVSWYQQTPGQGLQFLFEYFSETQRNKGNFPGRFSGRQFSNSRSEMNVSTLELGDSALYLCASSLAPSLEQYFGPGTRLTVT.

V usage is TRBV28 and J usage is TRBJ2-2, with TRBD1 matching over 7 bases. CDR1 and CDR2 from the germline V gene are MDHEN and SYDVKM. The CDR3 loop spans 15 amino acids. V lost 3 bases, J lost 6 bases, and 7 bases stayed unmatched. CDR3 residues: CASSFETGIPGELFF. The CDR3 bases are TGTGCCAGCAGTTTCGAGACAGGGATCCCCGGGGAGCTGTTTTTT.

Concerning this clonotype itself: A read error may produce the germline difference seen at one junction end. The chain uses TRBV29-1 and TRBJ2-7; either TRBD1 or TRBD2 may fit D (5 bases each). Per germline, CDR1 SQVTM and CDR2 ANQGSEA. The length of the CDR3 is 17 residues. CDR3 in amino acids: CSAEVDGRSRGVYEQYF. For the CDR3, the DNA is TGCAGCGCTGAAGTGGACGGGCGCTCTCGAGGGGTCTACGAGCAGTACTTC.

V usage is TRBV15 and J usage is TRBJ1-5; D is perhaps TRBD1 (5 bases). The germline V and J ends were trimmed by 1 base and 7 bases, with 8 bases remaining between them. The germline V gene has CDR1 LNHNV and CDR2 YYDKDF (reference sequence). The CDR3 loop spans 13 amino acids. The CDR3 DNA sequence: TGTGCCACCAGCAGAGGCTGGGGGCAGCCCCAGCATTTT. Translated: CATSRGWGQPQHF.

This chain uses TRBV4-1 with TRBJ1-4; D gene uncertain. Germline V gene lookup returns CDR1 MGHRA and CDR2 YSYEKL. The CDR3 consists of 15 residues. The V and J ends lost 4 bases and 8 bases respectively, with 17 bases between them. In nucleotides, the CDR3 is TGCGCCAGCAGCCGGATGGCCCAAGGGCTCGAAAAACTGTTTTTT. As protein: CASSRMAQGLEKLFF.

This chain uses TRBV12-3 or TRBV12-4 with TRBJ2-3; D possibly corresponds to TRBD1 (5 bases). This CDR3 spans 14 amino acids. V was pared by 4 bases and J by 9 bases, with 17 bases between. This CDR3 reads CASSWYSRGETQYF. The CDR3 DNA reads TGTGCCAGCAGTTGGTACAGTAGGGGCGAAACGCAGTATTTT.

This clonotype has just a few counts. The chain joins TRBV20-1 to TRBJ2-1; TRBD2 matches at 8 bases. CDR1 is DFQATT, CDR2 SNEGSKA, per germline (reference sequence). This CDR3 contains 17 residues. The trim removed 0 bases at V and 8 bases at J, leaving 15 bases unmatched. This CDR3 is CSARDATGGQPYDEQFF. The CDR3 region has the DNA TGCAGTGCTAGAGATGCGACGGGGGGGCAGCCTTATGATGAGCAGTTCTTC.

The chain recombines TRBV4-1 with TRBJ2-2, with D perhaps assigned TRBD1 or TRBD2 (5 bases each). Germline V gene lookup returns CDR1 MGHRA and CDR2 YSYEKL. Trimming took 5 bases from V and 4 from J, leaving 11 bases between them. The CDR3 runs 14 residues. The CDR3, as DNA: TGCGCCAGCAGCTCCGACGGGACCACCGGGGAGCTGTTTTTT. Encoded protein: CASSSDGTTGELFF.

There are a few counts of this clonotype. The chain uses TRBV4-1 and TRBJ2-1; D unresolved. CDR1 is MGHRA and CDR2 is YSYEKL in the germline V gene. This CDR3 region has 11 residues. V shed 4 bases and J shed 13 bases, with 11 bases lying between them. CDR3 amino acids: CASSLPPRQFF. The CDR3 DNA reads TGCGCCAGCAGCCTCCCTCCGCGACAGTTCTTC.

V and J are TRBV3-1 and TRBJ2-1; 15 positions agree with TRBD2. Germline V lookup: CDR1 LGHDT, CDR2 YNNKEL (reference sequence). V was pared by 4 bases and J by 8 bases, with 3 bases of the junction left unmatched. This CDR3 comprises 15 residues. The CDR3 reads CASSPGTSGRYEQFF. In nucleotides, the CDR3 is TGTGCCAGCAGCCCCGGGACTAGCGGGAGGTATGAGCAGTTCTTC.

The rearrangement joins TRBV5-1 to TRBJ2-4; D might be TRBD1 (5 bases). Trimming pared 2 bases from V and 13 bases from J, leaving 13 bases between. This CDR3 is 12 amino acids long. Per the germline V gene, CDR1 is SGHRS and CDR2 is YFSETQ. CDR3 region: CASSFKGSEQYF. The CDR3 DNA reads as TGCGCCAGCAGCTTTAAGGGGTCGGAGCAGTACTTC.

The rearrangement links TRBV12-3 or TRBV12-4 to TRBJ2-7; TRBD2 agrees at 7 bases. The better agreement between TRBJ2-5 and the DNA end casts doubt on the J call. This CDR3 spans 13 amino acids. The CDR3 sequence: CASSLTSRGTQYF. In DNA, the CDR3 is TGTGCCAGCAGTTTGACTAGCCGGGGGACCCAGTACTTC.

The chain carries TRBV29-1 and TRBJ2-1; weak D call: TRBD1 (5 bases). The J call is doubtful: the DNA matches TRBJ2-7 better. The CDR3 is 14 amino acids. CDR1 SQVTM and CDR2 ANQGSEA come from the germline V gene. The CDR3 sequence: CSVSGRSSYNEQYF. CDR3 coding DNA: TGCAGCGTTTCAGGGCGGAGCTCCTACAATGAGCAGTACTTC.

The CDR3 DNA reads as TGTGCCAGCAGTCGGGACAGCCCCAATCAGCCCCAGCATTTT. Protein: CASSRDSPNQPQHF. The J gene is TRBJ1-5, the V gene TRBV12-3 or TRBV12-4, with 7 nucleotides matching TRBD1. The J segment lost 3 bases and the V segment lost 5 bases, leaving 4 bases of the junction unmatched. The CDR3 covers 14 residues.

This clonotype was picked up a small number of times. The V and J genes are TRBV4-1 and TRBJ2-1, with D possibly TRBD2 on 8 matching bases. V lost 0 bases and J lost 10, with 22 bases in between. CDR3 length equals 17 residues. Germline V CDR1 and CDR2: MGHRA, YSYEKL. This chain's CDR3 is CASSQDGTAGVIREQFF. The DNA for the CDR3 is TGCGCCAGCAGCCAAGATGGGACAGCGGGGGTGATTCGGGAGCAGTTCTTC.

Written as DNA, the CDR3 is TGTGCCAGCAGCCAGAAGGCTCCGGACGAGCAGTACTTC. Translating gives CASSQKAPDEQYF. V gene TRBV4-2 combines with J gene TRBJ2-7; D call uncertain. The length of the CDR3 is 13 residues. V lost 3 bases and J 5 bases, leaving 11 bases between the germline ends. Germline V gives CDR1 LGHNA, CDR2 YNFKEQ.

A word on this clonotype: A read error may produce the germline difference seen at one junction end. The rearrangement joins TRBV27 to TRBJ2-1; D perhaps matches TRBD2 (5 bases). The CDR3 loop spans 13 amino acids. Germline-derived CDR1 and CDR2 are MNHEY and SMNVEV (reference sequence). Here the CDR3 reads CASSKREGDEQFF. The CDR3, as DNA: TGTGCCAGCAGTAAAAGAGAGGGCGATGAGCAGTTTTTC.

The chain uses TRBV25-1 and TRBJ1-6; possibly TRBD1 for D (5 bases). This CDR3 contains 15 residues. V was cut by 4 bases and J by 2 bases, with 9 bases left in between. Germline lookup yields CDR1 MGHDK and CDR2 SYGVNS. The CDR3 here is CASSGSGTYNSPLHF. The CDR3 coding sequence is TGTGCCAGCAGTGGGTCAGGGACCTATAATTCACCCCTCCACTTT.

V gene TRBV27 combines with J gene TRBJ2-1; 10 bases agree with TRBD2. The CDR3 sequence is 15 residues long. With V trimmed by 7 bases and J by 4 bases, 7 bases remained unmatched. CDR1 is MNHEY, CDR2 SMNVEV, per germline (reference sequence). The CDR3 loop is CASTTGTSVYNEQFF. In DNA, the CDR3 is TGTGCCAGCACCACCGGGACTAGCGTTTACAATGAGCAGTTCTTC.

The chain uses TRBV29-1 and TRBJ2-3; D is unclear. CDR1 and CDR2 from the germline V gene are SQVTM and ANQGSEA. The CDR3 has 15 residues. V was pared by 0 bases and J by 0 bases, with 10 bases between. CDR3 nucleotide sequence: TGCAGCGTTGAAGATCACCGGCCCAGCACAGATACGCAGTATTTT. Translated, it gives CSVEDHRPSTDTQYF.

This clonotype was seen a handful of times. This chain connects TRBV29-1 to TRBJ2-7, with TRBD2 matching 9 bases. This CDR3 contains 15 residues. CDR1 SQVTM and CDR2 ANQGSEA come from the germline V gene. V gave up 0 bases and J gave up 7 bases; unmatched junction bases: 10. In DNA, the CDR3 is TGCAGCGTTGAAGATATGCAACTAGCGGGTGGGGAGCAGTACTTC. Amino acid sequence: CSVEDMQLAGGEQYF.